The rows below give T cell receptor beta chains drawn from one sample of a study of blood T cells in healthy people across ages. One entry per CDR3 protein results from TCRdb running MiXCR on the 5' RACE reads. The data show hundreds of thousands of distinct CDR3 sequences, around a fifth seen once. The material sequenced was blood. The receptors shown here come from a man between 65 and 85 years old in good health. Both conserved end residues are part of each CDR3. The D gene is left open where the match is weak. Size values are once, few and many counts, or a class for expanded clones, and some rows have none.

size: NA
D: NA
J: TRBJ1-2
V: TRBV29-1
DNA: TGCAGCGTTGAAGGTGTCTTGGGGTATGGCTACACCTTC
CDR3: CSVEGVLGYGYTF

size: NA
D: NA
J: TRBJ2-1
V: TRBV20-1
DNA: TGCAGTGCTAGAGATCTTCGGAGGGTACAAGAGACCCAGTTCTTC
CDR3: CSARDLRRVQETQFF

size: few
D: NA
J: TRBJ1-3
V: TRBV6-6
DNA: TGTGCCAGCAGAGTCTCATCCTCTGGAAACACCATATATTTT
CDR3: CASRVSSSGNTIYF

size: NA
D: NA
J: TRBJ1-4
V: TRBV7-9
DNA: TGTGCCAGCAGCTTATCGATCGGACCTAATGAAAAACTGTTTTTT
CDR3: CASSLSIGPNEKLFF

size: many
D: TRBD2
J: TRBJ2-7
V: TRBV5-1
DNA: TGCGCCAGCAGCTTGGGGACTAGCGGGACCTCCTACGAGCAGTACTTC
CDR3: CASSLGTSGTSYEQYF

size: few
D: NA
J: TRBJ2-7
V: TRBV3-1
DNA: TGTGCCAGCAGCCCGAGGACGTCGTGGGACTACGAGCAGTACTTC
CDR3: CASSPRTSWDYEQYF

size: NA
D: NA
J: TRBJ1-4
V: TRBV7-8
DNA: TGTGCCAGCAGTATCAGGGGCCCGGTGAAAGAAAAACTGTTTTTT
CDR3: CASSIRGPVKEKLFF

size: NA
D: TRBD2
J: TRBJ2-2
V: TRBV6-5
DNA: TGTGCCAGCACCGGGACTAGCGGTTTCACCGGGGAGCTGTTTTTT
CDR3: CASTGTSGFTGELFF

size: few
D: TRBD2
J: TRBJ2-7
V: TRBV27
DNA: TGTGCCAGCAGTCTCCGTCCCGGGGGAGGGAGCTCCTACGAGCAGTACTTC
CDR3: CASSLRPGGGSSYEQYF

size: NA
D: NA
J: TRBJ2-7
V: TRBV27
DNA: TGTGCCAGCAGTCCCGCTTGGCGGACCATCTACGAGCAGTACTTC
CDR3: CASSPAWRTIYEQYF

size: few
D: NA
J: TRBJ2-5
V: TRBV6-5
DNA: TGTGCCAGCAGAACCCAACGCCTTTTAATGGAGACCCAGTACTTC
CDR3: CASRTQRLLMETQYF

size: NA
D: NA
J: TRBJ1-4
V: TRBV23-1
DNA: TGCGCCAGCACCCGGGCCCCTAGAGATGAAAAACTGTTTTTT
CDR3: CASTRAPRDEKLFF

size: NA
D: NA
J: TRBJ2-1
V: TRBV20-1
DNA: TGCAGTGCTAGAGTAGGACAGAACAATGAGCAGTTCTTC
CDR3: CSARVGQNNEQFF

size: NA
D: NA
J: TRBJ1-2
V: TRBV10-3
DNA: TGTGCCATCAGTGAGTCGAGTCTCGGGAATGGCTACACCTTC
CDR3: CAISESSLGNGYTF

size: many
D: NA
J: TRBJ2-5
V: TRBV3-1
DNA: TGTGCCAGCAGCCAAGATCCTGACGGAGAGACCCAGTACTTC
CDR3: CASSQDPDGETQYF

size: few
D: TRBD2
J: TRBJ2-3
V: TRBV7-6
DNA: TGTGCCAGCAGCGAGGGACTAGCGGGCGGCACAGATACGCAGTATTTT
CDR3: CASSEGLAGGTDTQYF

size: NA
D: TRBD1
J: TRBJ2-1
V: TRBV18
DNA: TGTGCCAGCTCCCCGAGACAGGGGGCGTTTAATGAGCAGTTCTTC
CDR3: CASSPRQGAFNEQFF

size: few
D: NA
J: TRBJ2-6
V: TRBV20-1
DNA: TGCAGTGCTCTCGGGAGCTCTGGGACCAACGTCCTGACTTTC
CDR3: CSALGSSGTNVLTF

size: few
D: TRBD1
J: TRBJ2-7
V: TRBV6-2/TRBV6-3
DNA: TGTGCCAGCAGTTACTCGATGGGGACAGGGGTCTACGAGCAGTACTTC
CDR3: CASSYSMGTGVYEQYF

size: many
D: TRBD1
J: TRBJ2-7
V: TRBV4-1
DNA: TGCGCCAGCAGTCAACCGGGACAGGGGTCATACGAGCAGTACTTC
CDR3: CASSQPGQGSYEQYF

size: NA
D: NA
J: TRBJ2-7
V: TRBV7-8
DNA: TGTGCCAGCAGCTTAGCGGTTGACGTTCGGTACGAGCAGTACTTC
CDR3: CASSLAVDVRYEQYF

size: NA
D: NA
J: TRBJ2-7
V: TRBV10-3
DNA: TGTGCCATCAGTGAAAACCACGAGCAGTACTTC
CDR3: CAISENHEQYF

size: NA
D: TRBD2
J: TRBJ2-1
V: TRBV6-1
DNA: TGTGCCAGCAGTGAGGTCGTGATCGGACTAGCGGGAGTACGCAATGAGCAGTTCTTC
CDR3: CASSEVVIGLAGVRNEQFF

size: NA
D: NA
J: TRBJ2-7
V: TRBV7-8
DNA: TGTGCCAGCAGCCAACGCGGTAGATCCCACGAGCAGTACTTC
CDR3: CASSQRGRSHEQYF

size: NA
D: NA
J: TRBJ2-2
V: TRBV7-9
DNA: TGTGCCAGCAGCTCCCGGATTAGGTTCGGGCTAGCGAAAACGAACACCGGGGAGCTGTTTTTT
CDR3: CASSSRIRFGLAKTNTGELFF

size: NA
D: TRBD1
J: TRBJ2-7
V: TRBV19
DNA: TGTGCCAGTAGTACGACCCAGGGGGCGGGCGAGCAGTACTTC
CDR3: CASSTTQGAGEQYF

size: few
D: TRBD1
J: TRBJ2-3
V: TRBV14
DNA: TGTGCCAGCAGCCCACGTTGGGCCACAGGGGCGTATACGCAGTATTTT
CDR3: CASSPRWATGAYTQYF

size: few
D: NA
J: TRBJ1-4
V: TRBV20-1
DNA: TGCAGTGCAAGGGAGTCAGCGGCTAATGAAAAACTGTTTTTT
CDR3: CSARESAANEKLFF

size: many
D: NA
J: TRBJ1-3
V: TRBV10-3
DNA: TGTGCCATCTTCTCTGGAAACACCATATATTTT
CDR3: CAIFSGNTIYF

size: NA
D: TRBD2
J: TRBJ2-7
V: TRBV5-1
DNA: TGCGCCAGCAGCTTGGGGACTACTAGCGGGAGCTCCTACGAGCAGTACTTC
CDR3: CASSLGTTSGSSYEQYF

size: few
D: NA
J: TRBJ2-1
V: TRBV6-5
DNA: TGTGCCAGCAGTTTACGGAGGGGTCATTACAATGAGCAGTTCTTC
CDR3: CASSLRRGHYNEQFF

size: NA
D: TRBD2
J: TRBJ2-3
V: TRBV20-1
DNA: TGCAGTGCTAGCTTGACTAGCGGGAGCACAGATACGCAGTATTTT
CDR3: CSASLTSGSTDTQYF

size: many
D: NA
J: TRBJ1-1
V: TRBV5-1
DNA: TGCGCCAGCAGCTTGCCGGCGGGGAACACTGAAGCTTTCTTT
CDR3: CASSLPAGNTEAFF

size: many
D: TRBD2
J: TRBJ2-1
V: TRBV20-1
DNA: TGCAGTTTCCCTAGCGGGAGGGGCAATGAGCAGTTCTTC
CDR3: CSFPSGRGNEQFF

size: NA
D: NA
J: TRBJ1-1
V: TRBV7-9
DNA: TGTGCCAGCAGCCCCCCTGGCAGGGAAAACACTGGAGCTTTCTTT
CDR3: CASSPPGRENTGAFF

size: few
D: NA
J: TRBJ1-2
V: TRBV7-2
DNA: TGTGCCAGCAGCTTAGCTGTCCCTAACTATGGCTACACCTTC
CDR3: CASSLAVPNYGYTF

size: NA
D: NA
J: TRBJ2-5
V: TRBV2
DNA: TGTGCCAGCAGATCTCCGGACTTGCACCAAGAGACCCAGTACTTC
CDR3: CASRSPDLHQETQYF

size: many
D: NA
J: TRBJ1-4
V: TRBV6-6
DNA: TGTGCCAGCAGCCTCTCGACGAATGAAAAACTGTTTTTT
CDR3: CASSLSTNEKLFF